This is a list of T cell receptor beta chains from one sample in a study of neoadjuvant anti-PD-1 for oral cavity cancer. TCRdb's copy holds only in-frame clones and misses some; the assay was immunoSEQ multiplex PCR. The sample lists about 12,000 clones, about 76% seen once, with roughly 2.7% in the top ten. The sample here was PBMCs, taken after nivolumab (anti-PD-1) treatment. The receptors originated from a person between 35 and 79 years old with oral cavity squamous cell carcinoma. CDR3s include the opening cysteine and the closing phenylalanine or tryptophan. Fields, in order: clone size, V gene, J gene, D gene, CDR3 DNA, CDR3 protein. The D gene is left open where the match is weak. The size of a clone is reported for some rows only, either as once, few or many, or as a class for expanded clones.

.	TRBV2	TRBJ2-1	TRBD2	TGTGCCAGCAGTGAAATCCCCGGGACTAGCGGGGGTGAGCAGTTCTTC	CASSEIPGTSGGEQFF
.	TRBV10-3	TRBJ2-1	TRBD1	TGTGCCACCTTGGGACAGGGGGTCTACAATGAGCAGTTCTTC	CATLGQGVYNEQFF
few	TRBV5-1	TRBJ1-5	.	TGCGCCAGCAGCTTGGCCCCCAATCAGCCCCAGCATTTT	CASSLAPNQPQHF
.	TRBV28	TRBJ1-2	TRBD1	TGTGCCAGCAGCCTACAGGGGGCGGGCTACACCTTC	CASSLQGAGYTF
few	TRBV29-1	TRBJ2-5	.	TGCAGCGTTGAGGCGGGATTCGTTGGTATCGAGACCCAGTACTTC	CSVEAGFVGIETQYF
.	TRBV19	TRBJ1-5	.	TGTGCCAGTAGTTTGAGGGGACAGCCCCAGCATTTT	CASSLRGQPQHF
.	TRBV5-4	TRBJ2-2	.	TGTGCCAGCAGCTTAAATTGGGGAGCCGACACCGGGGAGCTGTTTTTT	CASSLNWGADTGELFF
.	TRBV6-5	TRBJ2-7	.	TGTGCCAGCAGTTTAGAGGGGGGCGGCTCCTACGAGCAGTACTTC	CASSLEGGGSYEQYF
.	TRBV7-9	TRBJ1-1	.	TGTGCCAGCAGCTTACGGGGCTGGTTAGACACTGAAGCTTTCTTT	CASSLRGWLDTEAFF
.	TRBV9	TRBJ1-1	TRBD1	TGTGCCAGCAGCGTAGGGGTTGGGGGACAGGGGGCCCTCAGGTCGATGAACACTGAAGCTTTCTTT	CASSVGVGGQGALRSMNTEAFF
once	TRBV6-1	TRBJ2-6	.	TGTGCCAGCAGTGGGACCAGCTCTGGGGCCAACGTCCTGACTTTC	CASSGTSSGANVLTF
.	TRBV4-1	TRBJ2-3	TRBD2	TGCGCCAGCAGCCAAGGTCACTGGCCGGGGGGGCATACGCAGTATTTT	CASSQGHWPGGHTQYF
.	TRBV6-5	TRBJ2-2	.	TGTGCCAGCACCACCGACTCTACGAACACCGGGGAGCTGTTTTTT	CASTTDSTNTGELFF
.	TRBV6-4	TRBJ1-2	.	TGTGCCAGCAGTGCCACGTCGTTACAAACTCACTTCGGTGGCTACACCTTC	CASSATSLQTHFGGYTF
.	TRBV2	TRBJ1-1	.	TGTGCCAGCAGAACCCTCCAGGGATATACTGAAGCTTTCTTT	CASRTLQGYTEAFF
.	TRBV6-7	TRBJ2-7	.	TGTGCCAGCAATCTAGGTTACGAGCAGTACTTC	CASNLGYEQYF
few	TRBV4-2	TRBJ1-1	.	TGTGCCAGCAGCCAACAAACCGAAGCTTTCTTT	CASSQQTEAFF
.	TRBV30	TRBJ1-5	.	TGTGCCTGGAGCGGACAGTTGCTTCATAGCAATCAGCCCCAGCATTTT	CAWSGQLLHSNQPQHF
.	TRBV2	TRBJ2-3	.	TGTGCCAGCAGTGAATATCGAGCAGATACGCAGTATTTT	CASSEYRADTQYF
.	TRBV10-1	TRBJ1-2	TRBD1	TGCGCCAGCAGCCCGGGACAGGGGGCGGAAGGCTACACCTTC	CASSPGQGAEGYTF
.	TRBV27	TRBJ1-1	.	TGTGCCAGCAGTTGGAGGGGTGGCACTGAAGCTTTCTTT	CASSWRGGTEAFF
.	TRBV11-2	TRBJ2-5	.	TGTGCCAGCAGCTTAGTTGTGGAAGAGACCCAGTACTTC	CASSLVVEETQYF
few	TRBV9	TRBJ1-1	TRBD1	TGTGCCAGCAGCCTTTTACAGGGGGCGAGCACTGAAGCTTTCTTT	CASSLLQGASTEAFF
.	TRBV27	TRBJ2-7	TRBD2	TGTGCCAGCAGTTCTAGTAGCGGGAAGTTCGAGCAGTACTTC	CASSSSSGKFEQYF
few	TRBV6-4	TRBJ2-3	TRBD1	TGTGCCAGCAGTGCCACCGGGACAGGGGGAGCAGATACGCAGTATTTT	CASSATGTGGADTQYF
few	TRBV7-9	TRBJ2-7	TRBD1	TGTGCCAGCAGCTTAGACAGGGGGAAGTCCTACGAGCAGTACTTC	CASSLDRGKSYEQYF
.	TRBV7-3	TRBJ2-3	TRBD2	TGTGCCAGCAGCCCCGGGAGGGCGGGAGGGCAAGGCACAGATACGCAGTATTTT	CASSPGRAGGQGTDTQYF
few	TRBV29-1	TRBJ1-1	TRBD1	TGCAGCGTGGTCAGGGGGCGCGTCACTGAAGCTTTCTTT	CSVVRGRVTEAFF
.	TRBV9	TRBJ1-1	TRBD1	TGTGCCAGCAGCGGACCCGGGACAGTGAACACTGAAGCTTTCTTT	CASSGPGTVNTEAFF
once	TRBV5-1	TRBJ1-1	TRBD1	TGCGCCAGCAGATTGGGACAGGAAAACACTGAAGCTTTCTTT	CASRLGQENTEAFF
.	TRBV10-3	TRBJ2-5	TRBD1	TGTGCCATCACCTACAGGGGACAAGAGACCCAGTACTTC	CAITYRGQETQYF
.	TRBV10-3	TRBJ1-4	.	TGTGCCATCAGTGGTGGGTCTGGAGGGGTGGAAAAACTGTTTTTT	CAISGGSGGVEKLFF
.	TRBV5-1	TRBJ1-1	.	TGCGCCAGCAGGTTCGACGGCCAGCCGAACACTGAAGCTTTCTTT	CASRFDGQPNTEAFF
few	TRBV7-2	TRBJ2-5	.	TGTGCCAGCAGCCGAGGCCCGACAAGAGAGACCCAGTACTTC	CASSRGPTRETQYF
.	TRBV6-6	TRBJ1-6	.	TGTGCCAGCAGTTATTTGGCGATACCTTATAATTCACCCCTCCACTTT	CASSYLAIPYNSPLHF
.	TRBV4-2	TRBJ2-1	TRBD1	TGTGCCAGCAGCTCGCCGGGACAGGGCCGGGACAATGAGCAGTTCTTC	CASSSPGQGRDNEQFF
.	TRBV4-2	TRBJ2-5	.	TGTGCCAGCAGCCAATCAGGGAGACAAGAGACCCAGTACTTC	CASSQSGRQETQYF
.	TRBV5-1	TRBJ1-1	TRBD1	TGCGCCAGCAGCCCAGAAGCGGGACAGGGAGTGGCTTTCTTT	CASSPEAGQGVAFF
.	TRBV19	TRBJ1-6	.	TGTGCCAGTAGTATCGCAGGGTATAATTCACCCCTCCACTTT	CASSIAGYNSPLHF
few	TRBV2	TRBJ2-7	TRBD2	TGTGCCAGCAGGACCGGGACTAGCGGTTACGAGCAGTACTTC	CASRTGTSGYEQYF
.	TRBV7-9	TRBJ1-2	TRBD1	TGTGCCAGCAGCTCACGCAGACAGGGCCCCGTCTATGGCTACACCTTC	CASSSRRQGPVYGYTF
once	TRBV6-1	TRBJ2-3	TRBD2	TGTGCCAGCAGTGAGGGCAGCGGGAGTACAGATACGCAGTATTTT	CASSEGSGSTDTQYF
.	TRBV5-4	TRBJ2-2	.	TGTGCCAGCAGTCAAACAGGTCGAGGGTATAACACCGGGGAGCTGTTTTTT	CASSQTGRGYNTGELFF
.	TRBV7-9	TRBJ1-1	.	TGTGCCAGCAGCCCCACAGGGCCTGAAGCTTTCTTT	CASSPTGPEAFF
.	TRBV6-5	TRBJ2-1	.	TGTGCCAGCAGGATTACGGGAGTAGCGTACAATGAGCAGTTCTTC	CASRITGVAYNEQFF
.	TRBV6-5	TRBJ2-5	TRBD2	TGTGCCAGCAGTCTAGCGGGGGAGGGGGAGACCCAGTACTTC	CASSLAGEGETQYF
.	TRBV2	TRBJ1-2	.	TGTGCCAGCAGTGTTGGCAACTATGGCTACACCTTC	CASSVGNYGYTF
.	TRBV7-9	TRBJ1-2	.	TGTGCCAGCAGCTTCGGGGACCAGGGACTTAACTATGGCTACACCTTC	CASSFGDQGLNYGYTF
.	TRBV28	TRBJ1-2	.	TGTGCCAGCAGTTTCTCAAATTTGGGTGGCTACACCTTC	CASSFSNLGGYTF
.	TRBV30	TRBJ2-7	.	TGTGCCTGGAGTGTAATTCTATATACGGGCAGTCCCTTCAGCTACGAGCAGTACTTC	CAWSVILYTGSPFSYEQYF
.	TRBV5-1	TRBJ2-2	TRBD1	TGCGCCAGCCTTCCAGGGGGCGACACCGGGGAGCTGTTTTTT	CASLPGGDTGELFF
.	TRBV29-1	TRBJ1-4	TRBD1	TGCAGCGCCGGACAGGCAACTAATGAAAAACTGTTTTTT	CSAGQATNEKLFF
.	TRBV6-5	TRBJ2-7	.	TGTGCCAGCAGTTACTCGATAAGGAGCTCCTACGAGCAGTACTTC	CASSYSIRSSYEQYF
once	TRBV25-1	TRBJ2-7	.	TGTGCCAGTCGAGATGGTTACGAGCAGTACTTC	CASRDGYEQYF
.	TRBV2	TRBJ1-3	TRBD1	TGTGCCAGCAGTGAAGGGACAGGGAACTCTGGAAACACCATATATTTT	CASSEGTGNSGNTIYF
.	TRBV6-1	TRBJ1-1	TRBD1	TGTGCCAGCAGGACAGGGGACACTGAAGCTTTCTTT	CASRTGDTEAFF
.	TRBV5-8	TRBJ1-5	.	TGTGCCAGCAGCTGGGACCGAGATCAGCCCCAGCATTTT	CASSWDRDQPQHF